This entry is about one TCR beta chain. Its antigen is undetermined. Documented treatment: oral pan-JAK inhibitor, 5-10 mg twice daily. The source of the sample is a study of CD8+ T cells in alopecia areata. Overall study results and limits: Only one nonresponder was present, which leaves the link between baseline CD8+ expansion and response uncertain.

Germline-derived CDR1 and CDR2 are SGDLS and YYNGEE. V was clipped by 3 bases and J by 6 bases; unmatched bases: 6. CDR3 length equals 14 residues. Extracted RNA was reverse transcribed, and the resulting cDNA served as sequencing template. Data came from immunoSEQ multiplex PCR; TCRdb stores just in-frame clones and leaves some out. The table includes 85,000 to 110,000 clones, 65% to 90% detected once. The clonotype comes from a human donor with alopecia areata. The chain links TRBV9 to TRBJ2-7; 10 nucleotides line up with TRBD2. The sequencing used CD8+ T cells sorted from blood, collected between weeks 30 and 35, from a patient treated with tofacitinib. CDR3 amino acids: CASSEGLASSEQYF. The CDR3 coding sequence is TGTGCCAGCAGCGAGGGACTAGCGTCTAGCGAGCAGTACTTC.